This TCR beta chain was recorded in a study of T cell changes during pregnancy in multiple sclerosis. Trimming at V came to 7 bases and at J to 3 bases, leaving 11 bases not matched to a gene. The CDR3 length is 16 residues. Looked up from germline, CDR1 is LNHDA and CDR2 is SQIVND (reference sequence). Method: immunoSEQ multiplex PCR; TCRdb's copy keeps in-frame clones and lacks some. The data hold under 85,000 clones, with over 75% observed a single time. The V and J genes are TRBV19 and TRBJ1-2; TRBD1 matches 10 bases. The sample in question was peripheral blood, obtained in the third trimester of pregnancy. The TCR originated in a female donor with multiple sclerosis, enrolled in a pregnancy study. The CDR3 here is CASTKGGQGPYYGYTF. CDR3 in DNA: TGTGCCAGTACTAAAGGGGGACAGGGGCCCTACTATGGCTACACCTTC.